A single sample gave rise to the 14 T cell receptor beta chains below, sequenced in a study of blood T cells in healthy people across ages. Primed by a sample-barcoded 5' primer and a J-beta primer mix, a second PCR proceeded for 7 to 11 cycles. TCRdb re-derived calls from the 5' RACE reads in MiXCR, one entry per CDR3 protein. The repertoire includes 1.5 million to 2 million distinct CDR3 sequences, about two fifths of them detected once, and about 23% sits in the top ten. The source material was blood. These receptors came from a human donor in good health.

The rearrangement joins TRBV7-2 to TRBJ2-5; D is perhaps TRBD1 (6 bases). V lost 5 bases, J lost 4 bases, and 14 bases lay in between. The germline CDR1 and CDR2 sequences are SGHTA and FQGNSA. This CDR3 region has 14 residues. The chain's CDR3 is CASSEGEPRETQYF. CDR3 nucleotide sequence: TGTGCCAGCAGCGAGGGGGAACCGAGAGAGACCCAGTACTTC.

This clonotype was counted a few times. The rearrangement links TRBV5-1 to TRBJ2-7, with D maybe TRBD2 (6 bases). The CDR3 consists of 12 residues. From germline, CDR1 is SGHRS and CDR2 YFSETQ. The V gene lost 4 bases and the J gene lost 6 bases, with 11 bases spanning the gap. In DNA, the CDR3 is TGCGCCAGCAGCAGGAGGGGAGTCGAGCAGTACTTC. Its protein product is CASSRRGVEQYF.

This clonotype was seen many times. The chain recombines TRBV7-2 with TRBJ2-6, with 7 nucleotides matching TRBD1. Germline-derived CDR1 and CDR2 are SGHTA and FQGNSA. There are 15 residues in the CDR3. Losses at the gene ends were 5 bases for V and 10 bases for J; bases not matched to a gene: 11. The CDR3 reads CASSPEGQTRNVLTF. The CDR3 DNA sequence: TGTGCCAGCAGCCCAGAGGGACAGACAAGGAACGTCCTGACTTTC.

For this clonotype: At one of its ends the junction is not consistent with the germline gene, which may arise from a read error. This chain links TRBV7-8 with TRBJ2-5; D possibly corresponds to TRBD2 (7 bases). This CDR3 spans 15 amino acids. The germline gives CDR1 SGHVS, CDR2 FQNEAQ. The CDR3 spells CVSRKGRGAWETQYF. The DNA for the CDR3 is TGTGTCAGCAGAAAAGGGAGGGGGGCATGGGAGACCCAGTACTTC.

This clonotype was seen a handful of times. The CDR3, as DNA: TGTGCCAGCAGTTTCTCCACAGGGGAGGCATCCTACGAGCAGTACTTC. It is translated as CASSFSTGEASYEQYF. The rearrangement links TRBV27 to TRBJ2-7; D possibly corresponds to TRBD1 (7 bases). V lost 3 bases to trimming and J lost 1 base, with 16 bases between them. This CDR3 has 16 residues. Germline V gene sequence: CDR1 MNHEY, CDR2 SMNVEV (reference sequence).

The chain is built from TRBV7-8 and TRBJ2-5; D perhaps matches TRBD2 (6 bases). V shed 5 bases and J shed 5 bases, with 24 bases lying between them. This CDR3 contains 17 residues. Germline values: CDR1 SGHVS, CDR2 FQNEAQ. CDR3 nucleotides: TGTGCCAGCAGCCCACTAAGAACGGGGCTAGCGATTGAGACCCAGTACTTC. The encoded protein is CASSPLRTGLAIETQYF.

This rearrangement joins TRBV5-1 to TRBJ1-2, with D unresolved. Germline lookup yields CDR1 SGHRS and CDR2 YFSETQ. The CDR3 extends over 13 amino acids. Trimming shortened V by 2 bases and J by 4 bases, and 9 bases separated the two germline ends. DNA of the CDR3: TGCGCCAGCAGCTTCGAGGAGAGCTATGGCTACACCTTC. Translation: CASSFEESYGYTF.

The sample holds many counts of this clonotype. The chain combines TRBV7-3 with TRBJ2-3, with a possible D match to TRBD1 (5 bases). V shed 4 bases and J shed 1 base, with 12 bases lying between them. The CDR3 length is 15 residues. Germline V gene sequence: CDR1 SGHTA, CDR2 FQGTGA. CDR3 amino acids: CASSSTGVGTDTQYF. The CDR3 DNA sequence: TGTGCCAGCAGCTCCACAGGAGTTGGCACAGATACGCAGTATTTT.

This clonotype occurred a few times. The chain combines TRBV11-2 with TRBJ2-3; 9 positions match TRBD2. There are 16 residues in the CDR3. The ends lost 2 bases at V and 2 bases at J; junction bases unmatched: 5. CDR1 is SGHAT and CDR2 is FQNNGV in the germline V gene. The CDR3 DNA is TGTGCCAGCAGCTTACGGCGGGGGGGCAACACAGATACGCAGTATTTT. As protein: CASSLRRGGNTDTQYF.

The chain is built from TRBV2 and TRBJ2-1, with D tentatively TRBD1 (6 bases). Germline V gene sequence: CDR1 SNHLY, CDR2 FYNNEI. The CDR3 is 14 amino acids. Trimming shortened V by 6 bases and J by 5 bases, and 14 bases separated the two germline ends. The CDR3 spells CASRARQVHNEQFF. CDR3 DNA sequence: TGTGCCAGCAGGGCCAGACAGGTCCACAATGAGCAGTTCTTC.

The chain has TRBV12-3 or TRBV12-4 and TRBJ2-5, with TRBD2 matching over 10 bases. The CDR3 has 16 residues. V shed 6 bases, J shed 5 bases, and the junction held 12 bases outside the gene matches. This CDR3 is CASSFGLAGAGETQYF. The DNA for the CDR3 is TGTGCCAGCAGCTTCGGCCTAGCGGGGGCGGGGGAGACCCAGTACTTC.

The V call is TRBV25-1, the J call TRBJ2-5; 7 bases agree with TRBD2. Germline V gene lookup returns CDR1 MGHDK and CDR2 SYGVNS. V gave up 1 base and J gave up 4 bases; unmatched junction bases: 6. This CDR3 comprises 15 residues. The DNA for the CDR3 is TGTGCCAGCAGTGAATTTGGCAGGGAGGGAGAGACCCAGTACTTC. Protein product: CASSEFGREGETQYF.

The V and J genes are TRBV5-1 and TRBJ2-3; perhaps D is TRBD1 or TRBD2 (6 bases each). Germline V CDR1 and CDR2: SGHRS, YFSETQ. V was shortened by 4 bases and J by 6 bases, with 27 bases between the two germline ends. The CDR3 has 18 amino acids. CDR3 amino acids: CASSTVLGGLKPSDTQYF. In nucleotides, the CDR3 is TGCGCCAGCAGCACGGTACTAGGGGGACTTAAACCTTCGGATACGCAGTATTTT.

The CDR3 bases are TGCAGCGTTGAAGACGGGGGAAGTAACTATGGCTACACCTTC. Amino acids: CSVEDGGSNYGYTF. The chain recombines TRBV29-1 with TRBJ1-2; D may be TRBD1 (5 bases). V lost 0 bases, J lost 1 base, and 9 bases lay in between. This CDR3 has 14 residues. Germline-derived CDR1 and CDR2 are SQVTM and ANQGSEA.